This TCR beta chain was profiled in a study of beta chain features in type 1 diabetes. Study in general: Investigators examined roughly 99,000,000 sorted cells across all samples.

Study results and caveats: PCR might pick shorter templates more often, in the same way for patients and controls. Within each of all four CD4+ subsets, Type 1 diabetes patients had TCRB CDR3s that were moderately but significantly shorter.

This clone has just one count. Antigen unknown. In germline, CDR1 is SNHLY, CDR2 FYNNEI. With 4 bases removed from V and 6 bases from J, the gap between germline ends came to 15 bases. The CDR3 consists of 14 residues. Expressed TCRB transcripts were sequenced, since all the RNA that had been isolated was reverse transcribed. Some clones are missing from TCRdb's copy, which holds only in-frame ones; the method was immunoSEQ multiplex PCR. The sample gives around 260,000 clones, about 20% of which show up once; 0.025% to 0.035% is in the top ten. V and J are TRBV2 and TRBJ1-2; no reliable D call. Sample: naive CD4+ T cells from blood. The origin of this receptor is a woman between 40 and 55 years old with type 1 diabetes. For the CDR3, the DNA is TGTGCCAGCAGTGTGGCAGGTTTTGAGAATGGCTACACCTTC. It encodes CASSVAGFENGYTF.